This T cell receptor (beta chain) is drawn from a study of T cell repertoires in cytomegalovirus infection. Study summary: Shared public TCR beta signatures pointed to both CMV infection and a matching HLA type.

Using its own MiXCR run on the reads, TCRdb lists one record per CDR3 protein. The sample holds 740,000 or so distinct CDR3 sequences; less than 40% are singletons and the top ten take roughly 2.9%. General study findings and limits: In two of eight donors, the top clonotype was HLA-C-restricted CMV-specific.

After removal of 3 bases from V and 4 bases from J, the junction contained 0 bases not matched to a gene. Germline V gene sequence: CDR1 DFQATT, CDR2 SNEGSKA (reference sequence). The CDR3 runs 14 residues. This clonotype was detected a few times. Its matching antigen is unknown. This TCR was recovered from a human donor in good health (CMV status not recorded). Some clones in this sample may be carry-over from other donors' samples. Sequenced material: PBMCs. The rearrangement links TRBV20-1 to TRBJ2-1; 13 bases line up with TRBD2. The CDR3 DNA sequence: TGCAGTGCTAGGGGACTAGCGGGGTACAATGAGCAGTTCTTC. As protein: CSARGLAGYNEQFF.